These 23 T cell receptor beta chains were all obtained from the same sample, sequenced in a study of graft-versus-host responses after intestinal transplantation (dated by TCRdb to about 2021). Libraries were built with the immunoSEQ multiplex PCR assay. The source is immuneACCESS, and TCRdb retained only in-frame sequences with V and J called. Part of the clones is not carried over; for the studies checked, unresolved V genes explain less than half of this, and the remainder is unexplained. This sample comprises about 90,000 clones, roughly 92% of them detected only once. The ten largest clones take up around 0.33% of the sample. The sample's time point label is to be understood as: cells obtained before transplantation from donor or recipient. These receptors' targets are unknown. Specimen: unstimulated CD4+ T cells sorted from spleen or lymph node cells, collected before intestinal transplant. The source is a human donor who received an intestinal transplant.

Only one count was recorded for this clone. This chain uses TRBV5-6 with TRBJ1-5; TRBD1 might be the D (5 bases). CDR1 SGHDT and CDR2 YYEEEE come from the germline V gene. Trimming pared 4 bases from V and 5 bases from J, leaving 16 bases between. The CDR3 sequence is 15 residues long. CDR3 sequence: CASSRGAQAHQPQHF. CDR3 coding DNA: TGTGCCAGCAGCCGGGGCGCGCAGGCCCATCAGCCCCAGCATTTT.

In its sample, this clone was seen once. Here the CDR3 reads CAIATNGGYEQYF. DNA for the CDR3: TGTGCCATCGCAACTAATGGGGGCTACGAGCAGTACTTC. The J gene is TRBJ2-7, the V gene TRBV10-3, with D perhaps matching TRBD1 or TRBD2 (5 bases each). The V end lost 8 bases, the J end lost 3 bases, and 14 bases lay between the germline ends. Germline values: CDR1 ENHRY, CDR2 SYGVKD. This CDR3 region has 13 residues.

CDR3 amino acids: CASTTYDAGLSNQPQHF. Here the CDR3 DNA reads TGTGCCAGTACCACTTACGATGCGGGACTGAGCAATCAGCCCCAGCATTTT. The rearrangement uses TRBV19 and TRBJ1-5; maybe TRBD1 (5 bases). Germline-derived CDR1 and CDR2 are LNHDA and SQIVND (reference sequence). The CDR3 runs 17 residues. The V gene lost 7 bases and the J gene lost 1 base, with 20 bases spanning the gap. Full variable domain (rest looked up from reference TRBV19 and TRBJ1-5): DGGITQSPKYLFRKEGQNVTLSCEQNLNHDAMYWYRQDPGQGLRLIYYSQIVNDFQKGDIAEGYSVSREKKESFPLTVTSAQKNPTAFYLCASTTYDAGLSNQPQHFGDGTRLSIL.

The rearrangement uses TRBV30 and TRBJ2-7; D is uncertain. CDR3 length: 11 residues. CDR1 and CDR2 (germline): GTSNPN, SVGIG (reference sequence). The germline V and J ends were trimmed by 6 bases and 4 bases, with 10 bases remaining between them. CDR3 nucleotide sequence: TGTGCCTGTACGACTCGGTACGAGCAGTACTTC. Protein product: CACTTRYEQYF. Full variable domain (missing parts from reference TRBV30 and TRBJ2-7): SQTIHQWPATLVQPVGSPLSLECTVEGTSNPNLYWYRQAAGRGLQLLFYSVGIGQISSEVPQNLSASRPQDRQFILSSKKLLLSDSGFYLCACTTRYEQYFGPGTRLTVT.

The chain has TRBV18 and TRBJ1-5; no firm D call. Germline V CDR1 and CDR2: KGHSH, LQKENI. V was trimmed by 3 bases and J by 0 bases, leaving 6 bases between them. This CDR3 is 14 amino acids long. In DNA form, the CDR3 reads TGTGCCAGCTCACCTACGGATAGCAATCAGCCCCAGCATTTT. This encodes CASSPTDSNQPQHF.

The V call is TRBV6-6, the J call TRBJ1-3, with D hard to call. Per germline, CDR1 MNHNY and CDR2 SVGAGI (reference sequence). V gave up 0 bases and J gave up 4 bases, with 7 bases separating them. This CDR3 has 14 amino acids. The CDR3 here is CASSYSSSGNTIYF. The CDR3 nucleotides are TGTGCCAGCAGTTACTCGAGTTCCGGAAACACCATATATTTT.

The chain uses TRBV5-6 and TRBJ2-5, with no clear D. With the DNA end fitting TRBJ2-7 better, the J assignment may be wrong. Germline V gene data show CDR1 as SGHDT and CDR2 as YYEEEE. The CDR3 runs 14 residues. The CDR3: CASSSHGRVYEQYF. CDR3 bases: TGTGCCAGCAGCTCACATGGTAGGGTCTACGAGCAGTACTTC.

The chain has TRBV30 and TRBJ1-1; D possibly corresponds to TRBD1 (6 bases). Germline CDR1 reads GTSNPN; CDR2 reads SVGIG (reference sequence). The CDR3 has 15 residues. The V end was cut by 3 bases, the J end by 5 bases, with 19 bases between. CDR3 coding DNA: TGTGCCTGGAGCCGAGGGGGACGGCGGAGGACTGAAGCTTTCTTT. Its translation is CAWSRGGRRRTEAFF.

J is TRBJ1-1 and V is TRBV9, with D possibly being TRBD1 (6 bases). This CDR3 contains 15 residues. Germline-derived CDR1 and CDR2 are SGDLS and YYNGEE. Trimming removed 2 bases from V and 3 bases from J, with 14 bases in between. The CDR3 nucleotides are TGTGCCAGCAGCGTTCTCCTACAGGGAGACACTGAAGCTTTCTTT. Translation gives CASSVLLQGDTEAFF.

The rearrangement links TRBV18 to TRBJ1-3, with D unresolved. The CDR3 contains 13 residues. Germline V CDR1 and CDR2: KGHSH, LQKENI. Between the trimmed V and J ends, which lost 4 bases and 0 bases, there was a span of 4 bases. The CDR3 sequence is CASSHRSGNTIYF. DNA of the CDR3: TGTGCCAGCTCACATCGCTCTGGAAACACCATATATTTT. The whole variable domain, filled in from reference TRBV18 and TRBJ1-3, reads NAGVMQNPRHLVRRRGQEARLRCSPMKGHSHVYWYRQLPEEGLKFMVYLQKENIIDESGMPKERFSAEFPKEGPSILRIQQVVRGDSAAYFCASSHRSGNTIYFGEGSWLTVV.

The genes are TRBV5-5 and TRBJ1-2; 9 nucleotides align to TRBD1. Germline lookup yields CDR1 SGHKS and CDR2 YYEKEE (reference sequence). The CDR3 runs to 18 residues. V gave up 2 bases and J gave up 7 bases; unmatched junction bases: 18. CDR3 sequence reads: CASSLAPLDRGIKFGYTF. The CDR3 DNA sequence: TGTGCCAGCAGCTTAGCCCCCCTTGACAGGGGGATTAAGTTTGGCTACACCTTC.

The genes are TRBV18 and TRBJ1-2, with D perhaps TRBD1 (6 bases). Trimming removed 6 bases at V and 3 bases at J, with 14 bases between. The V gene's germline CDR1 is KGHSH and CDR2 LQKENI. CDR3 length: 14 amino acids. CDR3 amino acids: CASSPQGRYYGYTF. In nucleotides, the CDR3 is TGTGCCAGCTCTCCTCAGGGGCGCTACTATGGCTACACCTTC.

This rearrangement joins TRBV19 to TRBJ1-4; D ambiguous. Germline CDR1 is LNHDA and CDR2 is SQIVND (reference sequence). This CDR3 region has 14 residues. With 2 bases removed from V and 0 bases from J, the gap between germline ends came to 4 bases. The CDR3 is CASSIQSTNEKLFF. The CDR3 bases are TGTGCCAGTAGTATACAGTCAACTAATGAAAAACTGTTTTTT.

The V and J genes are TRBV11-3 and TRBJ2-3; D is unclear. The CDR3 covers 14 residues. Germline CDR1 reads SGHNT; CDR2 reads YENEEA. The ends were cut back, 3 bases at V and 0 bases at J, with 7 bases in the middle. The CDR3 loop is CASSFGGSTDTQYF. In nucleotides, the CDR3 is TGTGCCAGCAGCTTTGGTGGGAGCACAGATACGCAGTATTTT.

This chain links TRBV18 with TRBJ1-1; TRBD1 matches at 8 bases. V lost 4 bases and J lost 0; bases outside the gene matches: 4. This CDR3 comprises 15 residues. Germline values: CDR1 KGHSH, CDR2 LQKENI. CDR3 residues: CASSLSGQVNTEAFF. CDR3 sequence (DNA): TGTGCCAGCTCACTATCGGGACAGGTGAACACTGAAGCTTTCTTT.

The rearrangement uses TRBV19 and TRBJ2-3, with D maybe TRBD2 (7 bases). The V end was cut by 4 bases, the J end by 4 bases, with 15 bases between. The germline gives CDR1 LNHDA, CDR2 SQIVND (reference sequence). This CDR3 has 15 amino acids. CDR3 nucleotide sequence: TGTGCCAGTAGTACTGGGGGGGCGGCCGCAGATACGCAGTATTTT. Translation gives CASSTGGAAADTQYF.

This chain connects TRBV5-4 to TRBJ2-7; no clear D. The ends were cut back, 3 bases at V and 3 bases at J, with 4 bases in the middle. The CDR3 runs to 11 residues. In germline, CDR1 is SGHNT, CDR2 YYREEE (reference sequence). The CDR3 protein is CASSSNYEQYF. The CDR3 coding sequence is TGTGCCAGCAGCTCGAACTACGAGCAGTACTTC.

The CDR3 reads CASSLVGTSAVTQYF. In DNA, the CDR3 is TGTGCCAGCAGTCTAGTGGGGACTTCAGCAGTTACGCAGTATTTT. The V gene is TRBV7-9, the J gene TRBJ2-3; the D gene is possibly TRBD2 (6 bases). Per the germline V gene, CDR1 is SEHNR and CDR2 is FQNEAQ (reference sequence). V gave up 6 bases and J gave up 8 bases, with 21 bases separating them. The length of the CDR3 is 15 residues. Based on the CDR3 plus reference TRBV7-9 and TRBJ2-3, the full variable domain is DTGVSQNPRHKITKRGQNVTFRCDPISEHNRLYWYRQTLGQGPEFLTYFQNEAQLEKSRLLSDRFSAERPKGSFSTLEIQRTEQGDSAMYLCASSLVGTSAVTQYFGPGTRLTVL.

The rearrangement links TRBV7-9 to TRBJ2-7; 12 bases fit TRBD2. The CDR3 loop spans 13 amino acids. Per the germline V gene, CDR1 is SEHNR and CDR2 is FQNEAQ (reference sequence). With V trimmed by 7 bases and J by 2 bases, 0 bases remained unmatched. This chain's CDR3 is CASTSGRAYEQYF. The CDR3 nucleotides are TGTGCCAGCACTAGCGGGAGGGCCTACGAGCAGTACTTC.

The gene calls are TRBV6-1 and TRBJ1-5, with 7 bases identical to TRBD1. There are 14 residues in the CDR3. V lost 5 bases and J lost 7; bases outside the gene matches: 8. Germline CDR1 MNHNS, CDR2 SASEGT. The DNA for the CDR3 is TGTGCCAGCAGTACCGACAGGGTCGGGCAGCCCCAGCATTTT. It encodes CASSTDRVGQPQHF.

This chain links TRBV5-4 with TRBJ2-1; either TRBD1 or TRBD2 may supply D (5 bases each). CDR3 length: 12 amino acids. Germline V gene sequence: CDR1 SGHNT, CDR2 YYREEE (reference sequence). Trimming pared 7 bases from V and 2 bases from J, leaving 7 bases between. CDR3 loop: CASQGPYNEQFF. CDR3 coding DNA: TGTGCCAGCCAGGGACCCTACAATGAGCAGTTCTTC.

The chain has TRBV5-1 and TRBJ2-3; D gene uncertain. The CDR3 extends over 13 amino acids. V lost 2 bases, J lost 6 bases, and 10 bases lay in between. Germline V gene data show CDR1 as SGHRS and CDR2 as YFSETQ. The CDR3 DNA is TGCGCCAGCAGCTTAGCCGGACGGGATACGCAGTATTTT. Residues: CASSLAGRDTQYF.

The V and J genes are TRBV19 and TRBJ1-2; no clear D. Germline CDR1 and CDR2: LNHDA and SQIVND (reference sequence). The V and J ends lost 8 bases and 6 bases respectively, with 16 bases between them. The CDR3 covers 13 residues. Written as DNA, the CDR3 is TGTGCCAGTCAAGAAAACAGTGTAGATGGCTACACCTTC. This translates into CASQENSVDGYTF.